A single sample gave rise to the 16 T cell receptor beta chains below, sequenced in a study of T cell clones after liver transplantation (dated by TCRdb to the late 2010s). Libraries were prepared through the immunoSEQ multiplex PCR assay. The source is immuneACCESS, and TCRdb retained only in-frame sequences with V and J called. Part of the clones is not carried over; for the studies checked, unresolved V genes explain less than half of this, and the remainder is unexplained. The sample includes under 130,000 clones, with roughly 80% observed a single time. The ten largest clones take up 2.5% to 3.5% of the sample. The source material was CD4+ T cells from blood, sampled around 4 years after liver transplant. The receptors were sampled from a human patient who received a liver transplant. After a transplant, some of the T cells may come from the graft donor.

This rearrangement joins TRBV28 to TRBJ1-5; TRBD1 aligns across 7 bases. The CDR3 consists of 14 residues. CDR1 and CDR2 from the germline V gene are MDHEN and SYDVKM. Germline trimming cut 6 bases from V and 6 bases from J; bases unmatched to any gene: 8. Here the CDR3 reads CASRPTGEGQPQHF. The CDR3 nucleotides are TGTGCCAGCAGGCCTACAGGGGAAGGTCAGCCCCAGCATTTT.

The chain links TRBV5-6 to TRBJ2-7, with TRBD1 identical over 8 bases. CDR1 and CDR2 (germline): SGHDT, YYEEEE. This CDR3 has 15 residues. V shed 4 bases, J shed 3 bases, and the junction held 9 bases outside the gene matches. The CDR3 sequence is CASSDYRGKGYEQYF. CDR3 sequence (DNA): TGTGCCAGCAGCGACTACAGGGGGAAGGGCTACGAGCAGTACTTC.

The rearrangement links TRBV7-9 to TRBJ2-3; perhaps TRBD1 as D (5 bases). CDR1 is SEHNR, CDR2 FQNEAQ, per germline (reference sequence). V was pared by 1 base and J by 4 bases, with 12 bases between. The CDR3 spans 15 residues. In DNA form, the CDR3 reads TGTGCCAGCAGCTTAGTGGGGCAGCCCCCAGATACGCAGTATTTT. Amino acids: CASSLVGQPPDTQYF.

The chain joins TRBV7-9 to TRBJ1-5; no clear D gene. The CDR3 is 15 residues long. V lost 6 bases, J lost 5 bases, and 17 bases lay in between. Germline-derived CDR1 and CDR2 are SEHNR and FQNEAQ (reference sequence). The CDR3 here is CASSPPGSYDQPQHF. CDR3 coding DNA: TGTGCCAGCAGTCCTCCGGGTTCCTATGATCAGCCCCAGCATTTT.

The CDR3 region has the DNA TGTGCCAGCAGCCAGGCAGGGGGGTCTGGGGCCAACGTCCTGACTTTC. Translated: CASSQAGGSGANVLTF. The rearrangement uses TRBV7-2 and TRBJ2-6; D perhaps matches TRBD1 (7 bases). The CDR3 has 16 residues. Germline V gene sequence: CDR1 SGHTA, CDR2 FQGNSA. Trimming shortened V by 5 bases and J by 1 base, and 12 bases separated the two germline ends.

The genes are TRBV5-1 and TRBJ1-1, with 7 nucleotides matching TRBD1. CDR1 is SGHRS, CDR2 YFSETQ, per germline. V shed 4 bases and J 1 base; nucleotides not matched to a gene: 10. CDR3 size: 16 residues. CDR3 in amino acids: CASSARPGTANTEAFF. As DNA, the CDR3 is TGCGCCAGCAGCGCGCGGCCCGGGACAGCGAACACTGAAGCTTTCTTT.

V gene TRBV7-2 combines with J gene TRBJ1-6; D uncertain. V was cut by 0 bases and J by 0 bases, with 12 bases left in between. Germline-derived CDR1 and CDR2 are SGHTA and FQGNSA. There are 18 residues in the CDR3. The CDR3 reads CASSLAQTQSSYNSPLHF. CDR3 nucleotide sequence: TGTGCCAGCAGCTTAGCACAGACCCAGAGCTCCTATAATTCACCCCTCCACTTT.

V is TRBV6-6 and J is TRBJ2-6; D unclear. CDR1 is MNHNY, CDR2 SVGAGI, per germline (reference sequence). V lost 7 bases, J lost 0 bases, and 4 bases lay in between. This CDR3 spans 13 amino acids. CDR3 bases: TGTGCCAGCAAGAACTCTGGGGCCAACGTCCTGACTTTC. Amino acid sequence: CASKNSGANVLTF.

The chain employs TRBV2 and TRBJ1-1, with 8 bases matching TRBD1. V was clipped by 2 bases and J by 4 bases; unmatched bases: 3. The CDR3 runs to 14 residues. Germline lookup yields CDR1 SNHLY and CDR2 FYNNEI. The CDR3 region has the DNA TGTGCCAGCAGTGAACGACAGGGGAGCACTGAAGCTTTCTTT. Encoded protein: CASSERQGSTEAFF.

This chain joins TRBV27 and TRBJ1-1, with 8 bases lining up with TRBD1. J was trimmed by 4 bases and V by 3 bases; bases with no gene match: 16. CDR1 MNHEY and CDR2 SMNVEV come from the germline V gene (reference sequence). The CDR3 spans 18 residues. CDR3 coding DNA: TGTGCCAGCAGTTTGCGGACAGGGAATAAGGTTGATTCCACTGAAGCTTTCTTT. Protein product: CASSLRTGNKVDSTEAFF.

The gene calls are TRBV5-1 and TRBJ2-3, with D unclear. Germline V lookup: CDR1 SGHRS, CDR2 YFSETQ. V was shortened by 0 bases and J by 5 bases, with 4 bases between the two germline ends. The CDR3 loop spans 12 amino acids. The CDR3 region has the DNA TGCGCCAGCAGCTTGGCTTTAGATACGCAGTATTTT. Protein sequence: CASSLALDTQYF.

The chain combines TRBV7-6 with TRBJ2-5; D unresolved. Germline assignment: CDR1 SGHVS and CDR2 FNYEAQ. This CDR3 spans 17 amino acids. Between the trimmed V and J ends, which lost 0 bases and 5 bases, there was a span of 19 bases. The CDR3 protein is CASSLAPVLAQSETQYF. In DNA form, the CDR3 reads TGTGCCAGCAGCTTAGCGCCCGTACTCGCACAATCGGAGACCCAGTACTTC.

The J gene is TRBJ1-2, the V gene TRBV27; TRBD1 aligns across 10 bases. With V trimmed by 7 bases and J by 4 bases, 6 bases remained unmatched. The CDR3 spans 14 residues. Germline loops: CDR1 MNHEY, CDR2 SMNVEV (reference sequence). The CDR3 DNA is TGTGCCAGCAAAAGGGACAGGGGAACCTATGGCTACACCTTC. Encoded protein: CASKRDRGTYGYTF.

The chain recombines TRBV5-6 with TRBJ1-4, with 7 nucleotides matching TRBD1. CDR3 size: 14 residues. Trimming took 2 bases from V and 5 from J; bases not matched to a gene: 3. Per the germline V gene, CDR1 is SGHDT and CDR2 is YYEEEE. CDR3 in DNA: TGTGCCAGCAGCTTCAGGGGGGTCAATGAAAAACTGTTTTTT. It codes for CASSFRGVNEKLFF.

The chain joins TRBV7-2 to TRBJ2-4, with D tentatively TRBD2 (5 bases). The V end lost 5 bases, the J end lost 8 bases, and 13 bases lay between the germline ends. The CDR3 extends over 13 amino acids. Germline loops: CDR1 SGHTA, CDR2 FQGNSA. CDR3 region: CASSPMQRDIQYF. Here the CDR3 DNA reads TGTGCCAGCAGCCCTATGCAGAGGGACATTCAGTACTTC.

The V and J genes are TRBV6-1 and TRBJ1-2; perhaps TRBD1 as D (5 bases). The CDR3 spans 16 residues. Germline assignment: CDR1 MNHNS and CDR2 SASEGT. Deletions cut 3 bases from V and 3 bases from J, with 17 bases between. The DNA of the CDR3 is TGTGCCAGCAGTGATAGGGGCTGGGGTTACGACTATGGCTACACCTTC. This gives the protein CASSDRGWGYDYGYTF.